These 3 T cell receptor beta chains originate from one sample sequenced in a study of cytomegalovirus exposure and HLA in healthy donors. The primer mix had 60 Vbeta and 13 Jbeta primers. TCRdb's table, derived via immunoSEQ multiplex PCR, lists solely in-frame clones and lacks some. There are hundreds of thousands of clones in the sample; 77% occur only once, and 2.7% lies in the top ten. Sequencing was carried out using PBMCs. These receptors were obtained from a woman aged 60 to 75 in good health and CMV-seropositive.

Regarding this clone: Its ends do not fully match the called genes, so a read error is possible. V is TRBV7-9 and J is TRBJ2-7; weak D call: TRBD2 (5 bases). The V gene's germline CDR1 is SEHNR and CDR2 FQNEAQ (reference sequence). The CDR3 consists of 14 residues. The CDR3 loop is CSSSLSGNSYEQYF. As DNA, the CDR3 is TGTTCCAGCAGCCTGAGCGGAAACTCCTACGAGCAGTACTTC.

This rearrangement joins TRBV4-2 to TRBJ2-6, with D possibly TRBD2 on 6 matching bases. Between the trimmed V and J ends, which lost 1 base and 4 bases, there was a span of 14 bases. Per the germline V gene, CDR1 is LGHNA and CDR2 is YNFKEQ. The CDR3 covers 17 residues. This CDR3 is CASSQVWGVLGANVLTF. In DNA form, the CDR3 reads TGTGCCAGCAGCCAAGTCTGGGGGGTTCTGGGGGCCAACGTCCTGACTTTC.

This chain uses TRBV30 with TRBJ2-1; 12 bases align to TRBD2. The V and J ends lost 6 bases and 8 bases, in that order; junction bases with no gene match: 11. CDR1 is GTSNPN and CDR2 is SVGIG in the germline V gene (reference sequence). CDR3 size: 15 residues. Here the CDR3 reads CACPAASGGADEQFF. CDR3 in DNA: TGTGCCTGCCCCGCGGCTAGCGGGGGGGCCGATGAGCAGTTCTTC.